The rows below give T cell receptor beta chains drawn from one sample of a study of regulatory T cells in long-lasting Graves disease. Using its own MiXCR run on the multiplex PCR reads, TCRdb lists one record per CDR3 protein. The table shows 500,000 or so distinct CDR3 sequences, with more than 15% occurring only once. These sequences were also reported in another study, on T cells in Graves' hyperthyroidism and ophthalmopathy.

The sample in question was peripheral blood mononuclear cells (PBMCs), obtained at new diagnosis, from a patient treated with antithyroid drugs. These TCRs come from a woman aged 40 to 65 with Graves disease. Each CDR3 is given with its conserved first and last residue.

cdr3_length j_call v_call cdr3_aa
14 TRBJ1-1 TRBV28 CASSSWSFRTEAFF
12 TRBJ2-2 TRBV28 CASSSATGELFF
14 TRBJ1-1 TRBV28 CASSLRGSNTEAFF
13 TRBJ1-3 TRBV10-3 CAITPGNGNTIYF
16 TRBJ2-3 TRBV12-3/TRBV12-4 CASSGSVGSISDTQYF
15 TRBJ2-1 TRBV4-1 CASSPLLYSYNEQFF
13 TRBJ1-1 TRBV10-3 CAISGGGRTEAFF
16 TRBJ2-5 TRBV27 CASSLYGRLSGETQYF
14 TRBJ2-3 TRBV2 CASSLGQVEDTQYF
16 TRBJ2-5 TRBV2 CASSGRGSLGQETQYF
11 TRBJ1-6 TRBV7-2 CASSLGSPLHF
12 TRBJ1-5 TRBV12-3/TRBV12-4 CASTRSNQPQHF
16 TRBJ2-1 TRBV7-2 CASSPSPLAGGHEQFF
14 TRBJ1-3 TRBV6-1 CASIPPGVGNTIYF
12 TRBJ2-1 TRBV2 CASIGPADEQFF
15 TRBJ1-4 TRBV7-9 CASSSNEGSPWKLFF
11 . TRBV7-9 CASSRTETQYF
18 TRBJ2-2 TRBV7-8 CASSLLGTGGANTGELFF
15 TRBJ2-5 TRBV5-6 CASILGQGAWETQYF
14 TRBJ1-1 TRBV3-1 CASSQDWANTEAFF
17 TRBJ2-7 TRBV5-1 CASSVGLAGANSYEQYF
15 TRBJ1-6 TRBV2 CASSRGTGVHSPLHF
16 TRBJ1-2 TRBV5-4 CASSLETGPNLAGYTF
12 TRBJ2-3 TRBV28 CASSSPGVPRYF
12 TRBJ1-4 TRBV19 CASSLRNRELFF
12 TRBJ2-7 TRBV29-1 CSVEGPLDEQYF
14 TRBJ2-3 TRBV20-1 CSASEVGPAFTQYF
14 TRBJ2-6 TRBV3-1 CASSQAQVTNVLTF
15 TRBJ1-2 TRBV5-1 CASSFAQGLRDGYTF
15 TRBJ2-2 TRBV2 CASSDRDLYTGELFF
14 TRBJ2-5 TRBV20-1 CSARRGLPQETQYF
13 TRBJ2-3 TRBV7-2 CASSYGEADTQYF
13 TRBJ1-1 TRBV14 CASSSSGGSEAFF
15 TRBJ2-2 TRBV4-2 CASSQQTSLGGELFF
14 TRBJ2-1 TRBV7-9 CASAGTTSPHEQFF
15 TRBJ1-2 TRBV2 CASNRLSPPAYGYTF
16 TRBJ2-3 TRBV7-9 CASSYPARGNTDTQYF
14 TRBJ1-2 TRBV2 CASSAARINYGYTF
14 TRBJ2-5 TRBV3-1 CASSQERGFGTQYF
16 TRBJ2-6 TRBV20-1 CSAYPRWSSGANVLTF
15 TRBJ2-5 TRBV9 CASSAHPSLDETQYF
15 TRBJ2-2 TRBV9 CASSVSNGGVGELFF
14 TRBJ1-4 TRBV2 CASSANSLNEKLFF
13 TRBJ1-1 TRBV3-1 CASSTGQARRAFF
15 TRBJ2-1 TRBV5-1 CASSLADVGYNEQFF
11 TRBJ2-1 TRBV6-2/TRBV6-3 CASSDLDEQFF
14 TRBJ1-2 TRBV6-1 CASSEGVRQRGYAF
13 TRBJ1-1 TRBV3-1 CASSQVGPGEAFF